The 12 T cell receptor beta chains presented below share a single source sample, sequenced in a study of regulatory T cells in long-lasting Graves disease (dated by TCRdb to about 2021). The time point label of this sample denotes: persistent/refractory GD, antithyroid drugs over 5 years with positive TRAb. For both TCR sequencing and RNA sequencing, RNA was extracted from PBMCs using TRIzol. Receptor amplification or capture employed multiplex PCR. TCRdb lists the instrument as Illumina HiSeq 4000. TCR beta libraries were built with iRepertoire HTBI primers and Arm-PCR amplification of CDR3 regions. TCRdb's own reprocessing of the public reads used fastp at Q25 and MiXCR and kept productive beta chains. Every entry covers one CDR3 protein and lists the most common genes and DNA from its rows. The sample table lists 400,000 to 450,000 distinct CDR3 sequences, 20% to 25% of them with a count of one. The ten most abundant clones make up approximately 25% of the sample.

The material sequenced was peripheral blood mononuclear cells (PBMCs), taken when the disease was refractory, from a patient treated with antithyroid drugs. The source is a female donor with Graves disease.

This clonotype appeared a single time. This chain uses TRBV28 with TRBJ2-3, with D maybe TRBD2 (6 bases). In germline, CDR1 is MDHEN, CDR2 SYDVKM. The CDR3 loop spans 13 amino acids. This CDR3 is CATPGGGTDTQYF. The DNA for the CDR3 is TGTGCGACGCCAGGAGGGGGCACAGATACGCAGTATTTT. The whole variable domain, remainder taken from reference TRBV28 and TRBJ2-3, is DVKVTQSSRYLVKRTGEKVFLECVQDMDHENMFWYRQDPGLGLRLIYFSYDVKMKEKGDIPEGYSVSREKKERFSLILESASTNQTSMYLCATPGGGTDTQYFGPGTRLTVL.

As concerns this clonotype: Sequence at one end of the junction differs from germline and may be a read error. The rearrangement uses TRBV10-3 and TRBJ1-4; D is ambiguous. Germline-derived CDR1 and CDR2 are ENHRY and SYGVKD. The CDR3 contains 13 residues. CDR3 amino acids: CAIGESGPGRLFF. As DNA, the CDR3 is TGTGCCATCGGTGAATCCGGACCCGGGCGTCTGTTTTTT.

The V gene is TRBV6-1, the J gene TRBJ1-2, with D possibly being TRBD1 (6 bases). The V gene's germline CDR1 is MNHNS and CDR2 SASEGT. Trimming left V 6 bases short and J 3 bases short, with 14 bases between. The CDR3 runs 14 residues. The CDR3 coding sequence is TGTGCCAGCAGCCACGGGGGGCTTGACTATGGCTACACCTTC. It is translated as CASSHGGLDYGYTF.

CDR3 protein: CASSEAGLGTEAFF. In DNA form, the CDR3 reads TGTGCCAGCAGTGAAGCGGGGTTGGGCACTGAAGCTTTCTTT. The gene calls are TRBV2 and TRBJ1-1; D gene ambiguous. Germline loops: CDR1 SNHLY, CDR2 FYNNEI. Between the trimmed V and J ends, which lost 0 bases and 4 bases, there was a span of 9 bases. The CDR3 has 14 residues. The full variable domain, completed using reference TRBV2 and TRBJ1-1, is EPEVTQTPSHQVTQMGQEVILRCVPISNHLYFYWYRQILGQKVEFLVSFYNNEISEKSEIFDDQFSVERPDGSNFTLKIRSTKLEDSAMYFCASSEAGLGTEAFFGQGTRLTVV.

This clonotype has a count of ten or more. This chain links TRBV5-6 with TRBJ2-4, with D perhaps matching TRBD2 (7 bases). The CDR3 is made up of 15 amino acids. Germline V gives CDR1 SGHDT, CDR2 YYEEEE. The V end was cut by 1 base, the J end by 8 bases, with 16 bases between. The DNA of the CDR3 is TGTGCCAGCAGCTTGTTATTACAGGGAGGGGACATTCAGTACTTC. Its translation: CASSLLLQGGDIQYF.

The V and J genes are TRBV9 and TRBJ2-2, with D maybe TRBD2 (5 bases). Germline CDR1 reads SGDLS; CDR2 reads YYNGEE. V was trimmed by 3 bases and J by 4 bases, leaving 13 bases between them. CDR3 length: 15 residues. The CDR3 DNA is TGTGCCAGCAGCGCCACTGGACTTTTCACCGGGGAGCTGTTTTTT. Amino acid sequence: CASSATGLFTGELFF.

This clonotype was seen ten or more times. V usage is TRBV12-3 or TRBV12-4 and J usage is TRBJ2-5, with TRBD1 matching over 10 bases. The CDR3 has 15 amino acids. Trimming took 6 bases from V and 4 from J; bases not matched to a gene: 8. The CDR3 nucleotides read TGTGCCAGCAGCCGGACAGGGGGTTTAGGAGAGACCCAGTACTTC. This translates into CASSRTGGLGETQYF.

This clonotype was observed many times. The chain couples TRBV11-2 to TRBJ2-5, with unresolved D. Trimming removed 0 bases at V and 2 bases at J, with 7 bases between. The CDR3 extends over 14 amino acids. Germline values: CDR1 SGHAT, CDR2 FQNNGV. The DNA of the CDR3 is TGTGCCAGCAGCTTAGATCTACTGCAAGAGACCCAGTACTTC. Its protein is CASSLDLLQETQYF.

There are a few counts of this clonotype. A much larger clone lies a single base off, so this may be a read error. The chain combines TRBV2 with TRBJ2-7; 8 bases are a match to TRBD1. The trim removed 4 bases at V and 2 bases at J, leaving 7 bases unmatched. Germline CDR1 is SNHLY and CDR2 is FYNNEI. This CDR3 is built from 15 residues. CDR3 in DNA: TGTGCCAGCAGTGGAGGGACAGGTAGGACCTACGAGCAGTACTTC. It encodes CASSGGTGRTYEQYF.

This clonotype was detected many times. This rearrangement joins TRBV20-1 to TRBJ1-1; D is possibly TRBD1 (6 bases). Germline loops: CDR1 DFQATT, CDR2 SNEGSKA (reference sequence). The CDR3 length is 15 residues. Trimming shortened V by 6 bases and J by 7 bases, and 24 bases separated the two germline ends. DNA of the CDR3: TGCAGTGCGGGGGACCCCCAGAGGGGACATGATGAAGCTTTCTTT. This encodes CSAGDPQRGHDEAFF.

This clonotype was detected many times. CDR3 residues: CASSEVINTIYF. In DNA, the CDR3 is TGTGCCAGCAGTGAAGTCATAAACACCATATATTTT. This chain connects TRBV2 to TRBJ1-3, with D unclear. Germline V lookup: CDR1 SNHLY, CDR2 FYNNEI. V lost 1 base and J lost 6, with 4 bases in between. This CDR3 is built from 12 residues.

Here the CDR3 reads CASSIPRIRSGLSNTEAFF. CDR3 sequence (DNA): TGTGCCAGTAGTATACCTCGGATCAGATCAGGTTTATCTAACACTGAAGCTTTCTTT. The chain has TRBV19 and TRBJ1-1, with no clear D. CDR1 is LNHDA and CDR2 is SQIVND in the germline V gene (reference sequence). V was pared by 2 bases and J by 2 bases, with 24 bases between. There are 19 residues in the CDR3.